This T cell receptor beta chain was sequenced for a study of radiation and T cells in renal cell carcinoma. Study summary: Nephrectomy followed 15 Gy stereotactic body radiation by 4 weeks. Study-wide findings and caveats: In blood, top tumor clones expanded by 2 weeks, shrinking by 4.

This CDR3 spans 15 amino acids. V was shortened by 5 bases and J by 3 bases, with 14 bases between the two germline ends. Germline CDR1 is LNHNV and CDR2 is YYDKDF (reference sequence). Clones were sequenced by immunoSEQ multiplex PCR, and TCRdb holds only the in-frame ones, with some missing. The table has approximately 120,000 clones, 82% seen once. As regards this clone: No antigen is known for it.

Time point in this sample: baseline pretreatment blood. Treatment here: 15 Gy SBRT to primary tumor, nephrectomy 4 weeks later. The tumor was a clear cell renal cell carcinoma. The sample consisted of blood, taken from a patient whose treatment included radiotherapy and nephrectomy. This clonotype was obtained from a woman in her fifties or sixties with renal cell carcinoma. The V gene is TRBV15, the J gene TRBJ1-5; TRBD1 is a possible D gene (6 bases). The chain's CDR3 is CATSWIGGLNQPQHF. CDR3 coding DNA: TGTGCCACCAGCTGGATCGGGGGGCTCAATCAGCCCCAGCATTTT.